This TCR beta chain was identified during a study of TIL therapy for anti-PD-1-resistant metastatic lung cancer. The immunoSEQ assay was v3. Repertoires were generated with immunoSEQ multiplex PCR, while TCRdb's copy carries only in-frame clones and drops some. Of about 100,000 clones listed, roughly 65% are singletons. V was clipped by 0 bases and J by 7 bases, with 5 bases between them. The CDR3 is 12 amino acids. Germline lookup yields CDR1 SEHNR and CDR2 FQNEAQ (reference sequence). This clone was counted at least ten times. Time point denoted: pre-treatment sample, taken before nivolumab and TIL therapy. Pleural nodules or supraclavicular lymph nodes made up most of the excised metastases sampled.

V is TRBV7-9 and J is TRBJ2-3; D gene unclear. This TCR was sampled from a person aged 25 to 80 with non-small cell lung cancer. The sequencing here drew on tumor tissue, taken at baseline. In nucleotides, the CDR3 is TGTGCCAGCAGCTTAGCCGGAAATACGCAGTATTTT. Protein product: CASSLAGNTQYF.